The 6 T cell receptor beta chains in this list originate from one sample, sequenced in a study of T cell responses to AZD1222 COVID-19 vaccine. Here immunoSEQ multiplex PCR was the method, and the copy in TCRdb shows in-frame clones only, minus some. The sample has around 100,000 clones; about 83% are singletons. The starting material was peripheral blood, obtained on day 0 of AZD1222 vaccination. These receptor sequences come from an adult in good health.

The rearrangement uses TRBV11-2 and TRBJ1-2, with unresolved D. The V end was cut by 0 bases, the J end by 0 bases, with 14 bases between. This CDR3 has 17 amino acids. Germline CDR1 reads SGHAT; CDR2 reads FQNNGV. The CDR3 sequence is CASSLDGRALTNYGYTF. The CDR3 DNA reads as TGTGCCAGCAGCTTAGATGGGAGGGCACTTACTAACTATGGCTACACCTTC.

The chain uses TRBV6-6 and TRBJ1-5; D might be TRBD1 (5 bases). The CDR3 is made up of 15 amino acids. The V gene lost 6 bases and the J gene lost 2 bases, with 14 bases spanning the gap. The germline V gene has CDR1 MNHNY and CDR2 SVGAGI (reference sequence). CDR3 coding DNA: TGTGCCAGCAGGGGGTCGACAGATGGCAATCAGCCCCAGCATTTT. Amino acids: CASRGSTDGNQPQHF.

CDR3 sequence reads: CASSRRQVRDSPLHF. DNA of the CDR3: TGTGCCAGCAGCAGAAGACAGGTTAGGGATTCACCCCTCCACTTT. The gene calls are TRBV5-6 and TRBJ1-6; maybe TRBD1 (6 bases). The CDR3 extends over 15 amino acids. Per germline, CDR1 SGHDT and CDR2 YYEEEE. Trimming shortened V by 4 bases and J by 8 bases, and 16 bases separated the two germline ends.

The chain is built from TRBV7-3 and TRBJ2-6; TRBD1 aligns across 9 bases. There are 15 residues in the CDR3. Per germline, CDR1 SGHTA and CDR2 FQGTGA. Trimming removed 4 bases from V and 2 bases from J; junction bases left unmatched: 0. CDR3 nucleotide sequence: TGTGCCAGCAGCTGGGACAGGGCTGGGGCCAACGTCCTGACTTTC. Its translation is CASSWDRAGANVLTF. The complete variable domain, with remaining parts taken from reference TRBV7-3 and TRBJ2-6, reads GAGVSQTPSNKVTEKGKYVELRCDPISGHTALYWYRQSLGQGPEFLIYFQGTGAADDSGLPNDRFFAVRPEGSVSTLKIQRTERGDSAVYLCASSWDRAGANVLTFGAGSRLTVL.

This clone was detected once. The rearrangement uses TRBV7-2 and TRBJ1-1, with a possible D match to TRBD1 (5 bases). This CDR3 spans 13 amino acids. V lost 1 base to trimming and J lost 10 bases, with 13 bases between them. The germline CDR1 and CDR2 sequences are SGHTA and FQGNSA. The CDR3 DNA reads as TGTGCCAGCAGCTTAGGGGGGAACAGTATAGCTTTCTTT. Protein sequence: CASSLGGNSIAFF.

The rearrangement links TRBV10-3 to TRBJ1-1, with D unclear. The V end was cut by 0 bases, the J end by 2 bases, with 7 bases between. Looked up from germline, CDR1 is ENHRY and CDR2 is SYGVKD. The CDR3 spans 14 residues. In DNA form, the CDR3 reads TGTGCCATCAGTGAGTCAAGAAGTAACACTGAAGCTTTCTTT. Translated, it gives CAISESRSNTEAFF.